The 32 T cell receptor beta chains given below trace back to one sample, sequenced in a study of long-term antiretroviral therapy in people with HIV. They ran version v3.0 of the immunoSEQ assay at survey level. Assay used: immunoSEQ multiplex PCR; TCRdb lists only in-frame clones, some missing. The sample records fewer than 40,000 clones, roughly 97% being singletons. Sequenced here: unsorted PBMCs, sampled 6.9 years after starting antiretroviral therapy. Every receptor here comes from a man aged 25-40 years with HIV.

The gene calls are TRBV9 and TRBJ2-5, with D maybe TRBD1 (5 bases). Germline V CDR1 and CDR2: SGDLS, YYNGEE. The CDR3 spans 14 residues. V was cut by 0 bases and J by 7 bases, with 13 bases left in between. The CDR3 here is CASSVADSTGTQYF. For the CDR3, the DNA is TGTGCCAGCAGCGTAGCTGACAGCACGGGGACCCAGTACTTC.

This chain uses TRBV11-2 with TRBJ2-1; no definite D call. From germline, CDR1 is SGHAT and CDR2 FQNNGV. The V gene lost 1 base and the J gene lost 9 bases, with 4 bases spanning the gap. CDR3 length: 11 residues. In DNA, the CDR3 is TGTGCCAGCAGCTTAGGTTTTGAGCAGTTCTTC. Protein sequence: CASSLGFEQFF.

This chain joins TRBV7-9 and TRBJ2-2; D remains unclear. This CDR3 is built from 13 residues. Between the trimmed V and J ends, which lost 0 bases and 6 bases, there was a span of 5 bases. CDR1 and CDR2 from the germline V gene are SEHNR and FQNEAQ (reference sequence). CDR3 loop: CASSLAVSGELFF. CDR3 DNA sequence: TGTGCCAGCAGCTTAGCTGTGTCCGGGGAGCTGTTTTTT. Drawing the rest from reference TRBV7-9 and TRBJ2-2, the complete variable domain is DTGVSQNPRHKITKRGQNVTFRCDPISEHNRLYWYRQTLGQGPEFLTYFQNEAQLEKSRLLSDRFSAERPKGSFSTLEIQRTEQGDSAMYLCASSLAVSGELFFGEGSRLTVL.

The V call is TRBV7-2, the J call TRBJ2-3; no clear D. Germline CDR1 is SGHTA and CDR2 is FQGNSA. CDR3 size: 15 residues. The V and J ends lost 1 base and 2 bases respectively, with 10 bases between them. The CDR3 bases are TGTGCCAGCAGCTTAGTGGGGTCCAACACAGATACGCAGTATTTT. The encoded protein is CASSLVGSNTDTQYF.

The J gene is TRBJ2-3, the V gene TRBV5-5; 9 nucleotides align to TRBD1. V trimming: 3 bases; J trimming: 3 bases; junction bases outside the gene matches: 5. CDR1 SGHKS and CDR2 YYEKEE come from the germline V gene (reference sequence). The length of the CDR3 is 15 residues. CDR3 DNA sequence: TGTGCCAGCAGCTACCGGGACAGGGAGACAGATACGCAGTATTTT. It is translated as CASSYRDRETDTQYF.

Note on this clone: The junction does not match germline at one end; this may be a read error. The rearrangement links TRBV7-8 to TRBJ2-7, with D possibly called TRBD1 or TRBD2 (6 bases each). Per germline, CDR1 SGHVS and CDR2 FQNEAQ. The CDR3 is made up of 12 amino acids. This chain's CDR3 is CASSSLGGPWVF. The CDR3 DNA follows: TGTGCCAGCAGCTCCTTAGGGGGGCCCTGGGTCTTC.

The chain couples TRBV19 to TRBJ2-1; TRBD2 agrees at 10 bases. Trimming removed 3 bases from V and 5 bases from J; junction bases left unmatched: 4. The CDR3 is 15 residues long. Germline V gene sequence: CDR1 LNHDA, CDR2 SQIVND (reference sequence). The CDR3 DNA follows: TGTGCCAGTAGTATCGCCACTAGCGGGGACAATGAGCAGTTCTTC. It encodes CASSIATSGDNEQFF. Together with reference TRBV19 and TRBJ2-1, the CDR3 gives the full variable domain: DGGITQSPKYLFRKEGQNVTLSCEQNLNHDAMYWYRQDPGQGLRLIYYSQIVNDFQKGDIAEGYSVSREKKESFPLTVTSAQKNPTAFYLCASSIATSGDNEQFFGPGTRLTVL.

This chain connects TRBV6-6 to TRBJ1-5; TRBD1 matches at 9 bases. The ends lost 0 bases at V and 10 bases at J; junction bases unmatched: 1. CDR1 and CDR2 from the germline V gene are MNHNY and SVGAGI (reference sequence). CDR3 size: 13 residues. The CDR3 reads CASSYSTGGPQHF. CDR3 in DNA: TGTGCCAGCAGTTACTCGACAGGGGGACCCCAGCATTTT.

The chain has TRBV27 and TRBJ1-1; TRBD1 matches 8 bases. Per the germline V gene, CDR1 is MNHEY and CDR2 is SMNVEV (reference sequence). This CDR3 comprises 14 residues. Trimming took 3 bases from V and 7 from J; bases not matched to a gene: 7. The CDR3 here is CASSLRTGTLEAFF. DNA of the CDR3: TGTGCCAGCAGTTTGAGGACAGGGACCCTTGAAGCTTTCTTT.

The CDR3 nucleotides are TGTGCCAGCAGTGTGGGACAGCACACTGAAGCTTTCTTT. Translated, it gives CASSVGQHTEAFF. The genes are TRBV9 and TRBJ1-1, with 7 positions matching TRBD1. This CDR3 has 13 amino acids. V lost 5 bases to trimming and J lost 3 bases; unmatched junction nucleotides: 4. CDR1 and CDR2 from the germline V gene are SGDLS and YYNGEE.

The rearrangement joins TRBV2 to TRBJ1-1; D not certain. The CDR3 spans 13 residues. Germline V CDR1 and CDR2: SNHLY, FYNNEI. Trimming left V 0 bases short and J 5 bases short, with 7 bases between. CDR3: CASSEAPGTEAFF. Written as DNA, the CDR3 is TGTGCCAGCAGTGAAGCCCCCGGGACTGAAGCTTTCTTT. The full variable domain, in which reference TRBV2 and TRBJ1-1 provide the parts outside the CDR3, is EPEVTQTPSHQVTQMGQEVILRCVPISNHLYFYWYRQILGQKVEFLVSFYNNEISEKSEIFDDQFSVERPDGSNFTLKIRSTKLEDSAMYFCASSEAPGTEAFFGQGTRLTVV.

The CDR3 DNA sequence: TGTGCCACCAGCAGAGATTTGTGGGGGGACAGCTCTGGAAACACCATATATTTT. Its protein product is CATSRDLWGDSSGNTIYF. V and J are TRBV15 and TRBJ1-3; TRBD1 aligns across 7 bases. The CDR3 totals 18 residues. The V and J ends lost 0 bases and 0 bases, in that order; junction bases with no gene match: 8. The V gene's germline CDR1 is LNHNV and CDR2 YYDKDF (reference sequence).

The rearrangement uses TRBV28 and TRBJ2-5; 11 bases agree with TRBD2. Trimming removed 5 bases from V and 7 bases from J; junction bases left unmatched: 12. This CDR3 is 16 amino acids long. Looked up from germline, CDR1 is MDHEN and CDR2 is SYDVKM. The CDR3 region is CASSPQTSGALGTQYF. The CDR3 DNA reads TGTGCCAGCAGTCCCCAGACTAGCGGGGCCTTAGGGACCCAGTACTTC.

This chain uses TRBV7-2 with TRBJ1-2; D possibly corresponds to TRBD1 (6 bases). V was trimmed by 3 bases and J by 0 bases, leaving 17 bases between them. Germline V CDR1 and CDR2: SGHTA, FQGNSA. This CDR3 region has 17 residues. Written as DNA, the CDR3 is TGTGCCAGCAGCTTCCGGACAGTCCTTTCGTCTAACTATGGCTACACCTTC. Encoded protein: CASSFRTVLSSNYGYTF.

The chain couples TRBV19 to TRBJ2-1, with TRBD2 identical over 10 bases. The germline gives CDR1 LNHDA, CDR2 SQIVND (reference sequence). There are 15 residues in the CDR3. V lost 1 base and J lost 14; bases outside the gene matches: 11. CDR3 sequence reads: CASSIGTSGVPDKFF. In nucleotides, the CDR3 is TGTGCCAGTAGTATAGGTACTAGCGGGGTGCCCGACAAGTTCTTC.

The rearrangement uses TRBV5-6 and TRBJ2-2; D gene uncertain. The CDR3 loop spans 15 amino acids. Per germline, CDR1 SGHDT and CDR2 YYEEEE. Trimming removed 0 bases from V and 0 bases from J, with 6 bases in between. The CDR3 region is CASSLGHTNTGELFF. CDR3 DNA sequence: TGTGCCAGCAGCTTGGGACATACGAACACCGGGGAGCTGTTTTTT.

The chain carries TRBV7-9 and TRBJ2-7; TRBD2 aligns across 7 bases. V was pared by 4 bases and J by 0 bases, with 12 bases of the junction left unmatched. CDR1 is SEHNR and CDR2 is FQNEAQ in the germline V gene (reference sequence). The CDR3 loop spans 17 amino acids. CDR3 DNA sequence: TGTGCCAGCAGCTCAGGTGTATGGGGCGGGAGCTCCTACGAGCAGTACTTC. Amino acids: CASSSGVWGGSSYEQYF.

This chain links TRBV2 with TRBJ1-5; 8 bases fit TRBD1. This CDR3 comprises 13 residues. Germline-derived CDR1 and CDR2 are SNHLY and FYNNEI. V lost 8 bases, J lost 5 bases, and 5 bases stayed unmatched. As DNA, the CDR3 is TGTGCCAGCGGGCTACAGGGGGATCAGCCCCAGCATTTT. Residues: CASGLQGDQPQHF.

As DNA, the CDR3 is TGTGCCAGCAGTTACGGACGACAAATCTCTGGAAACACCATATATTTT. It is translated as CASSYGRQISGNTIYF. J is TRBJ1-3 and V is TRBV6-5; D gene unclear. V was pared by 2 bases and J by 0 bases, with 11 bases between. Germline V gene data show CDR1 as MNHEY and CDR2 as SVGAGI. CDR3 size: 16 residues.

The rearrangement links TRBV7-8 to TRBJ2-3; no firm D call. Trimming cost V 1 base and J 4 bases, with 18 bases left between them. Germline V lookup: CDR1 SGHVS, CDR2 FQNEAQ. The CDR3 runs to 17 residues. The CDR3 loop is CASSLVSAQSRPDTQYF. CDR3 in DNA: TGTGCCAGCAGCTTAGTATCAGCTCAAAGCCGGCCAGATACGCAGTATTTT.

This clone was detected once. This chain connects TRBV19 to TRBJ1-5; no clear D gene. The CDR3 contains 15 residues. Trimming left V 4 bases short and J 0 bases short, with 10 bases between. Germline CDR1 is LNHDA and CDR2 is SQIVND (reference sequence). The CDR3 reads CASSTVANSNQPQHF. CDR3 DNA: TGTGCCAGTAGTACCGTGGCTAATAGCAATCAGCCCCAGCATTTT.

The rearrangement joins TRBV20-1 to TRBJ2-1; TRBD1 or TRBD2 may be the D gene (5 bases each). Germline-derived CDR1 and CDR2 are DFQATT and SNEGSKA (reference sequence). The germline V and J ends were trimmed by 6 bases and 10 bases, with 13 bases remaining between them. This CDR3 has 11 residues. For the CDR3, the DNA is TGCAGTGCAGGGACCGGACGGGAGCAGTTCTTC. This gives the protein CSAGTGREQFF.

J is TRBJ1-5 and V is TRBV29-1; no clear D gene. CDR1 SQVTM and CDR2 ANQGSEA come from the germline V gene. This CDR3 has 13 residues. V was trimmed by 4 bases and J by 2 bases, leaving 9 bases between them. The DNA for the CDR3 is TGCAGCGTTGTATATGGGGGCAATCAGCCCCAGCATTTT. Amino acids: CSVVYGGNQPQHF.

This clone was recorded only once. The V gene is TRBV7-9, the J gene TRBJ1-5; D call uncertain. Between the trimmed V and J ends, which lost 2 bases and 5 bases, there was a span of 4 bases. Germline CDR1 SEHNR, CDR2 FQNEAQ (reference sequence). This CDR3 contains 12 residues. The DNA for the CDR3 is TGTGCCAGCAGCTTATTGGATCAGCCCCAGCATTTT. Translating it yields CASSLLDQPQHF.

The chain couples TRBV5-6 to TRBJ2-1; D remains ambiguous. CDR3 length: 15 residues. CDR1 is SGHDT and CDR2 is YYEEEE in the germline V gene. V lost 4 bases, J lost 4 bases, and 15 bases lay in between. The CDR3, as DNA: TGTGCCAGCAGCCCCTCTTGGCGGATGTACAATGAGCAGTTCTTC. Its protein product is CASSPSWRMYNEQFF.

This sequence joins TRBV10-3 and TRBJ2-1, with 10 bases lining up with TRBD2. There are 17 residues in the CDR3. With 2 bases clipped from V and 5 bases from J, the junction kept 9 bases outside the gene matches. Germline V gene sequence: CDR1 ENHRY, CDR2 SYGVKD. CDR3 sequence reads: CAISEPDGTSDHNEQFF. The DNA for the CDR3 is TGTGCCATCAGTGAGCCCGACGGGACTAGCGACCACAATGAGCAGTTCTTC.

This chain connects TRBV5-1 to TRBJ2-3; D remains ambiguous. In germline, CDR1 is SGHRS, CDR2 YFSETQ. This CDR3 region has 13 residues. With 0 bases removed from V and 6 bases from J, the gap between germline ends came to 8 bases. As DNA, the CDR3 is TGCGCCAGCAGCTTGGCCACCTCGGATACGCAGTATTTT. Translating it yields CASSLATSDTQYF. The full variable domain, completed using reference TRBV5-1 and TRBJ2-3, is KAGVTQTPRYLIKTRGQQVTLSCSPISGHRSVSWYQQTPGQGLQFLFEYFSETQRNKGNFPGRFSGRQFSNSRSEMNVSTLELGDSALYLCASSLATSDTQYFGPGTRLTVL.

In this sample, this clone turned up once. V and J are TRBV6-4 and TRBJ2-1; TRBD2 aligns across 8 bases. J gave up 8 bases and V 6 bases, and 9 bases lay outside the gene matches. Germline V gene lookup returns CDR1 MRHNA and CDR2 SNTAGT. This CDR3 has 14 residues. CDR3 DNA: TGTGCCAGCAGAGCGACCGGGACTAGGGATGAGCAGTTCTTC. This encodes CASRATGTRDEQFF.

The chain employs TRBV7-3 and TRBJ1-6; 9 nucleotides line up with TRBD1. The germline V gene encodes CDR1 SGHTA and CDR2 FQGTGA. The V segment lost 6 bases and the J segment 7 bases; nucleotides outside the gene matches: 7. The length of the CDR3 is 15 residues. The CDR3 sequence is CASRITGGSNSPLHF. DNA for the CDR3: TGTGCCAGCAGAATCACAGGGGGCAGCAATTCACCCCTCCACTTT. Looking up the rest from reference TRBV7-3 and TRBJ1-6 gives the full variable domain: GAGVSQTPSNKVTEKGKYVELRCDPISGHTALYWYRQSLGQGPEFLIYFQGTGAADDSGLPNDRFFAVRPEGSVSTLKIQRTERGDSAVYLCASRITGGSNSPLHFGNGTRLTVT.

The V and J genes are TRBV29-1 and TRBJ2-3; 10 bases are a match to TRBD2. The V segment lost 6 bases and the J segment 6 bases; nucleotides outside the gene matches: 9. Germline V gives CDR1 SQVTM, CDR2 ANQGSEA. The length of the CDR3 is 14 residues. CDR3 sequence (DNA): TGCAGCGTGGCGACTAGCGGGCCGCTTGATACGCAGTATTTT. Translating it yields CSVATSGPLDTQYF.

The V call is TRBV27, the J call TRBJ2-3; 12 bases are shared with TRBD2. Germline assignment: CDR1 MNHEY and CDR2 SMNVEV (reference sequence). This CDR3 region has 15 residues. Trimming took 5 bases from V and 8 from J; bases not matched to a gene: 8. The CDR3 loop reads CASSARTSGKATQYF. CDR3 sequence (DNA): TGTGCCAGCAGTGCCCGGACTAGCGGGAAGGCTACGCAGTATTTT.

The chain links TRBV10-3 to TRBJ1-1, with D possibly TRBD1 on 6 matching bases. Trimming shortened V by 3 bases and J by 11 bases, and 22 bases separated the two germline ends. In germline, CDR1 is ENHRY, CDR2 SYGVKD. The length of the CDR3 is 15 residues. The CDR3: CAISDVRGPSPEAFF. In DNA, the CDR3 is TGTGCCATCAGTGACGTCAGGGGACCCTCCCCGGAGGCTTTCTTT.